This T cell receptor beta chain was recovered during a study of cytomegalovirus exposure and HLA in healthy donors. When sampled, the donors appeared nominally healthy, though they likely had unrecorded immune exposures. Findings and caveats of the study: A later analysis revealed that TCR association rates differed between HLA loci, peaking at DRB1 and bottoming out at HLA-C. A later analysis found most CMV-associated TCR beta chains apparently HLA-restricted.

The table lists this clone with a count of one. Its antigen is not known. Amplification used 60 Vbeta primers and 13 Jbeta primers. Libraries were prepared by immunoSEQ multiplex PCR; TCRdb keeps only in-frame clonotypes and omits some of them. The table lists over 85,000 clones, approximately 75% of them singletons. Specimen: PBMCs. The source is a woman aged 40 to 50 in good health and CMV-seronegative.

The DNA of the CDR3 is TGTGCCAGCAGCTTGACGGGGGGGATCCAAGAGACCCAGTACTTC. Residues: CASSLTGGIQETQYF. The chain combines TRBV5-4 with TRBJ2-5; the match to TRBD2 covers 8 bases. V dropped 1 base and J dropped 1; count of bases not matched to a gene: 3. Germline V CDR1 and CDR2: SGHNT, YYREEE (reference sequence). The CDR3 runs 15 residues. Full variable domain (outside the CDR3, taken from reference TRBV5-4 and TRBJ2-5): ETGVTQSPTHLIKTRGQQVTLRCSSQSGHNTVSWYQQALGQGPQFIFQYYREEENGRGNFPPRFSGLQFPNYSSELNVNALELDDSALYLCASSLTGGIQETQYFGPGTRLLVL.